This TCR beta chain emerged from a study of blood T cell repertoires in COVID-19. The CDR3 loop spans 15 amino acids. With 5 bases clipped from V and 4 bases from J, the junction kept 6 bases outside the gene matches. Germline CDR1 reads MNHNY; CDR2 reads SVGAGI (reference sequence). Libraries were prepared by immunoSEQ multiplex PCR; TCRdb keeps only in-frame clonotypes and omits some of them. The data show about 400,000 clones, with about nine tenths seen just once and under 1.5% held by the top ten. The chain recombines TRBV6-6 with TRBJ2-2, with 8 bases aligning to TRBD2. The sequenced sample was peripheral blood. This sequence was found in a woman aged 25 to 39 with active or convalescent COVID-19. In nucleotides, the CDR3 is TGTGCCAGCAGTGTCGGGGGGGCGGGCACCGGGGAGCTGTTTTTT. This sequence encodes CASSVGGAGTGELFF.